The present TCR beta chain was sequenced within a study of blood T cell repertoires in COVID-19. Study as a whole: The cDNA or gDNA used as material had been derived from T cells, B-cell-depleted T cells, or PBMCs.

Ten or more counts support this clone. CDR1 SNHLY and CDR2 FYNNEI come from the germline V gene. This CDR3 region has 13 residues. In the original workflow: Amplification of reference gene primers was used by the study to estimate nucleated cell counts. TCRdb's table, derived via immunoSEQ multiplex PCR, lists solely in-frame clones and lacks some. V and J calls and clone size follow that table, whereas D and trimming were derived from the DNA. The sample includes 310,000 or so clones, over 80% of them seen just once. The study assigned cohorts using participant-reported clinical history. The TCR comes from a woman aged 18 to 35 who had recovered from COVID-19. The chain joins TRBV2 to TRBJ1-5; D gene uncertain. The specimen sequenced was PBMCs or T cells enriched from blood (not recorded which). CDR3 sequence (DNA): TGTGCGCATAAAAAGGAGGACGGTCAGCCCCAGCATTTT. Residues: CAHKKEDGQPQHF.